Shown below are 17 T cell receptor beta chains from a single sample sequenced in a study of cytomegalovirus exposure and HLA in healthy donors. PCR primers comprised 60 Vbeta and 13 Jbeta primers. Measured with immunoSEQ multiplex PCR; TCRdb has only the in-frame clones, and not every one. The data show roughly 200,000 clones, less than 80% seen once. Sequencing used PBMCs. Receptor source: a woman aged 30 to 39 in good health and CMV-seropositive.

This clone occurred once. The CDR3 sequence: CASSPQGRTYEQYF. CDR3 nucleotides: TGCGCCAGCAGCCCACAGGGGCGGACCTACGAGCAGTACTTC. The V gene is TRBV4-3, the J gene TRBJ2-7; 7 bases line up with TRBD1. The trim removed 4 bases at V and 2 bases at J, leaving 5 bases unmatched. CDR3 length equals 14 residues. Germline lookup yields CDR1 LGHNA and CDR2 YSLEER.

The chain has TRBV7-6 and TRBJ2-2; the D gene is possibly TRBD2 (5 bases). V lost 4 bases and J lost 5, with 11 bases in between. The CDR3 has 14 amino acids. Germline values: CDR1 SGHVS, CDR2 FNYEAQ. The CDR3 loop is CASSSRRGTGELFF. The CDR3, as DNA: TGTGCCAGCAGCTCGCGCCGGGGAACCGGGGAGCTGTTTTTT.

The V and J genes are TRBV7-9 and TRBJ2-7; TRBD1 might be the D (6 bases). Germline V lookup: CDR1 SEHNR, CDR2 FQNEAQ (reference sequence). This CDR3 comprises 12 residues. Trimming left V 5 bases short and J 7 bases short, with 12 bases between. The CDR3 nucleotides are TGTGCCAGCAGCCCCCTAGGGGGAGAGCAGTACTTC. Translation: CASSPLGGEQYF.

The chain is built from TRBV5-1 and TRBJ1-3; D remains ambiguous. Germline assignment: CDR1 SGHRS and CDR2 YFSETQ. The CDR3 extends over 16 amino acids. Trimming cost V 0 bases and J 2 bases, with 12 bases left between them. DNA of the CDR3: TGCGCCAGCAGCTTGGCCCGAGGAGGCACTGGAAACACCATATATTTT. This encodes CASSLARGGTGNTIYF.

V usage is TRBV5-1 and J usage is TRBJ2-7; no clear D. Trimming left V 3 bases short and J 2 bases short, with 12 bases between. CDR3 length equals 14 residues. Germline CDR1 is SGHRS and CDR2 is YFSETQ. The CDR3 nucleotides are TGCGCCAGCAGCTCCCCCACCCGAGCCTACGAGCAGTACTTC. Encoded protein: CASSSPTRAYEQYF. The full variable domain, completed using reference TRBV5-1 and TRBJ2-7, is KAGVTQTPRYLIKTRGQQVTLSCSPISGHRSVSWYQQTPGQGLQFLFEYFSETQRNKGNFPGRFSGRQFSNSRSEMNVSTLELGDSALYLCASSSPTRAYEQYFGPGTRLTVT.

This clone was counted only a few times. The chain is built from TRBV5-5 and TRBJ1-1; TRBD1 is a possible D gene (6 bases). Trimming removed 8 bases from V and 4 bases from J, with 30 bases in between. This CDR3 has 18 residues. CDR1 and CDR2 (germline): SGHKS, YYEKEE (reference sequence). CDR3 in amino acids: CASKSGTGWGEVGTEAFF. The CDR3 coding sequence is TGTGCCAGTAAATCAGGTACAGGGTGGGGCGAAGTCGGCACTGAAGCTTTCTTT. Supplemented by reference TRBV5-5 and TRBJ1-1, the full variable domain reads DAGVTQSPTHLIKTRGQQVTLRCSPISGHKSVSWYQQVLGQGPQFIFQYYEKEERGRGNFPDRFSARQFPNYSSELNVNALLLGDSALYLCASKSGTGWGEVGTEAFFGQGTRLTVV.

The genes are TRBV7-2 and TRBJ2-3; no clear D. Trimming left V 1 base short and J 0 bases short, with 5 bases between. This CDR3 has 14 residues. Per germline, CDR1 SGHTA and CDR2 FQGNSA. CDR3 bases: TGTGCCAGCAGCTTAGTCGGTAGCACAGATACGCAGTATTTT. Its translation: CASSLVGSTDTQYF.

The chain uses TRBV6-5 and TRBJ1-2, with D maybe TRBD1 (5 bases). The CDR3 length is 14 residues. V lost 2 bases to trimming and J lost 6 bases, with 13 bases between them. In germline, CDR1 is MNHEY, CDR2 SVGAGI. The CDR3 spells CASSYGAPWDGYTF. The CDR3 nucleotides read TGTGCCAGCAGTTACGGGGCCCCCTGGGATGGCTACACCTTC.

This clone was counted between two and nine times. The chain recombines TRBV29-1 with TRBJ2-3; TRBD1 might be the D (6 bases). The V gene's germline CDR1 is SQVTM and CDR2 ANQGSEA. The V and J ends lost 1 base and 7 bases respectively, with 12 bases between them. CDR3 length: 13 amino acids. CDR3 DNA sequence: TGCAGCGTTGAAGCGGCAGGGGTTTATACGCAGTATTTT. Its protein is CSVEAAGVYTQYF.

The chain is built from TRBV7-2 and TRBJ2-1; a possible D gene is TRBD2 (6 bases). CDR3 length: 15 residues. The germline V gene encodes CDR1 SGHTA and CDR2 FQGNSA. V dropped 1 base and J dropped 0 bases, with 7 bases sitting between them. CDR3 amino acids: CASSLDSGSYNEQFF. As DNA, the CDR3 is TGTGCCAGCAGCTTAGATAGCGGCTCCTACAATGAGCAGTTCTTC.

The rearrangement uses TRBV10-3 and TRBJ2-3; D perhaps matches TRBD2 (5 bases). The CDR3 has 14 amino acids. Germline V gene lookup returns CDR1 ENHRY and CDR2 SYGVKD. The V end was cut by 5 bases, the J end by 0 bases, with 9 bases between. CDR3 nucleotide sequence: TGTGCCATCAGTAGCGGATCTAGCACAGATACGCAGTATTTT. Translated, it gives CAISSGSSTDTQYF.

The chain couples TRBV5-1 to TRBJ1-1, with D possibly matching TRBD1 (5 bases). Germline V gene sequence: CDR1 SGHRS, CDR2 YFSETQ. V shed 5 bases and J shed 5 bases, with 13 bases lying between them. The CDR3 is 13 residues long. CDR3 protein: CASRAGYSTEAFF. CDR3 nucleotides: TGCGCCAGCAGAGCAGGGTATTCAACTGAAGCTTTCTTT.

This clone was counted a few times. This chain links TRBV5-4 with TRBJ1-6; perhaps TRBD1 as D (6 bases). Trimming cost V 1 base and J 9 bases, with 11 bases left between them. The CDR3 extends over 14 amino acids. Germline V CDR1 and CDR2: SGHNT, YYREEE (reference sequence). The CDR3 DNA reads TGTGCCAGCAGCTTGTCAGGGGTTGGTTCACCCCTCCACTTT. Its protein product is CASSLSGVGSPLHF.

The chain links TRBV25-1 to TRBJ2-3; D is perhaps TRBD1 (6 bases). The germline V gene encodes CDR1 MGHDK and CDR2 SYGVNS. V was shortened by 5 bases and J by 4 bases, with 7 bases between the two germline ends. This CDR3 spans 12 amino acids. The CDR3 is CASSSGADTQYF. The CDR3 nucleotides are TGTGCCAGCAGTTCAGGGGCAGATACGCAGTATTTT.

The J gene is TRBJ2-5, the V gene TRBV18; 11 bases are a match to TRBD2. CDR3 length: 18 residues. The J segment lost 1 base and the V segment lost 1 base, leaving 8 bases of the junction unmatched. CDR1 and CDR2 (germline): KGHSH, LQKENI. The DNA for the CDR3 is TGTGCCAGCTCACCACGAATGACTAGCGGGACCCTCCAAGAGACCCAGTACTTC. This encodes CASSPRMTSGTLQETQYF.

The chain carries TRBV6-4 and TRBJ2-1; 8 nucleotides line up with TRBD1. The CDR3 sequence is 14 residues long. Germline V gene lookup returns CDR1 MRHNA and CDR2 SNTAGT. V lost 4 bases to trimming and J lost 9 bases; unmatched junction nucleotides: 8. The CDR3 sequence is CASSVQGDLGEQFF. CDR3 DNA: TGTGCCAGCAGTGTACAGGGGGATTTGGGTGAGCAGTTCTTC.

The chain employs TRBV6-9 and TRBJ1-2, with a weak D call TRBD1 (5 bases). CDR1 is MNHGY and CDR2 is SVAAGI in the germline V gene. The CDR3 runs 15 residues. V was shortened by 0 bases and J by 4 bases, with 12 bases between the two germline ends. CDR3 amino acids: CASSYSRVLSYGYTF. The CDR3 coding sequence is TGTGCCAGCAGTTATTCCAGGGTCCTTTCCTATGGCTACACCTTC.